The 24 T cell receptor beta chains presented below share a single source sample, sequenced in a study of blood T cell repertoires in COVID-19. Measured with immunoSEQ multiplex PCR; TCRdb has only the in-frame clones, and not every one. The table lists a few hundred thousand clones, about 83% of them singletons. The specimen sequenced was PBMCs or T cells enriched from blood (not recorded which). These receptors were obtained from a woman aged 40 to 50 who had recovered from COVID-19.

CDR3 protein: CASSYEREAFF. Written as DNA, the CDR3 is TGTGCCAGCAGTTACGAGAGGGAAGCTTTCTTT. The V gene is TRBV6-5, the J gene TRBJ1-1, with D unresolved. Germline assignment: CDR1 MNHEY and CDR2 SVGAGI. V dropped 2 bases and J dropped 8 bases, with 6 bases sitting between them. This CDR3 has 11 residues.

The CDR3 loop is CASSPDRLPNGYTF. As DNA, the CDR3 is TGTGCCAGCAGTCCCGACAGGTTACCTAATGGCTACACCTTC. The gene calls are TRBV6-5 and TRBJ1-2; D might be TRBD1 (6 bases). The germline V and J ends were trimmed by 5 bases and 6 bases, with 16 bases remaining between them. The length of the CDR3 is 14 residues. Germline V lookup: CDR1 MNHEY, CDR2 SVGAGI.

The chain recombines TRBV6-5 with TRBJ2-5; tentatively, D is TRBD2 (6 bases). The germline CDR1 and CDR2 sequences are MNHEY and SVGAGI. The V end was cut by 9 bases, the J end by 3 bases, with 11 bases between. CDR3 length: 12 amino acids. CDR3 bases: TGTGCCAGTGGAGGGTGGAAAGAGACCCAGTACTTC. This translates into CASGGWKETQYF.

The genes are TRBV3-1 (or the pseudogene TRBV3-2) and TRBJ2-5; maybe TRBD1 (5 bases). The germline V gene has CDR1 LGHDT and CDR2 YNNKEL (reference sequence). The CDR3 is made up of 14 amino acids. Trimming cost V 7 bases and J 3 bases, with 15 bases left between them. CDR3 protein: CASIRSGREETQYF. CDR3 in DNA: TGTGCCAGCATTAGGTCGGGCAGGGAAGAGACCCAGTACTTC.

This clone was detected once. At the DNA level, this CDR3 is encoded by other sequences in the same sample as well. The chain employs TRBV9 and TRBJ2-1; TRBD2 matches 11 bases. Germline values: CDR1 SGDLS, CDR2 YYNGEE. This CDR3 is built from 15 residues. V trimming: 0 bases; J trimming: 7 bases; junction bases outside the gene matches: 3. CDR3 protein: CASSVGLAGGNEQFF. For the CDR3, the DNA is TGTGCCAGCAGCGTAGGGCTAGCGGGAGGTAATGAGCAGTTCTTC. The full variable domain, in which reference TRBV9 and TRBJ2-1 provide the parts outside the CDR3, is DSGVTQTPKHLITATGQRVTLRCSPRSGDLSVYWYQQSLDQGLQFLIQYYNGEERAKGNILERFSAQQFPDLHSELNLSSLELGDSALYFCASSVGLAGGNEQFFGPGTRLTVL.

The gene calls are TRBV5-8 and TRBJ2-2; maybe TRBD2 (6 bases). This CDR3 contains 15 residues. Germline assignment: CDR1 SGHTS and CDR2 YDEGEE. Trimming pared 4 bases from V and 4 bases from J, leaving 14 bases between. CDR3 sequence (DNA): TGTGCCAGCAGCCCCGGGACTTCCCCCACCGGGGAGCTGTTTTTT. It yields the protein CASSPGTSPTGELFF.

The chain couples TRBV27 to TRBJ2-7; maybe TRBD1 (6 bases). The V end was cut by 10 bases, the J end by 0 bases, with 19 bases between. Germline V lookup: CDR1 MNHEY, CDR2 SMNVEV (reference sequence). This CDR3 contains 15 residues. This CDR3 reads CATTEQQGSSYEQYF. As DNA, the CDR3 is TGTGCCACCACCGAGCAACAGGGAAGCTCCTACGAGCAGTACTTC.

This clone was seen more than once but under ten times. The chain employs TRBV7-2 and TRBJ2-1; the D is unclear. V was trimmed by 5 bases and J by 9 bases, leaving 14 bases between them. CDR3 length: 13 residues. Germline CDR1 SGHTA, CDR2 FQGNSA. CDR3 sequence: CASSPLGLGEQFF. The CDR3 DNA follows: TGTGCCAGCAGCCCTCTAGGTCTCGGTGAGCAGTTCTTC. The full variable domain, its missing parts supplied by reference TRBV7-2 and TRBJ2-1, is GAGVSQSPSNKVTEKGKDVELRCDPISGHTALYWYRQSLGQGLEFLIYFQGNSAPDKSGLPSDRFSAERTGGSVSTLTIQRTQQEDSAVYLCASSPLGLGEQFFGPGTRLTVL.

This clone was counted a single time. V is TRBV7-2 and J is TRBJ2-1; 8 nucleotides align to TRBD2. The germline V gene encodes CDR1 SGHTA and CDR2 FQGNSA. CDR3 length: 16 residues. With V trimmed by 3 bases and J by 2 bases, 6 bases remained unmatched. The CDR3 region is CASSFEAGVPYNEQFF. The CDR3 nucleotides read TGTGCCAGCAGCTTCGAAGCGGGAGTACCCTACAATGAGCAGTTCTTC.

The chain has TRBV18 and TRBJ2-3, with 9 bases identical to TRBD1. The V segment lost 6 bases and the J segment 0 bases; nucleotides outside the gene matches: 4. This CDR3 is built from 15 residues. Per germline, CDR1 KGHSH and CDR2 LQKENI. The CDR3 region is CASSLQGASTDTQYF. CDR3 DNA: TGTGCCAGCTCTCTACAGGGGGCCAGCACAGATACGCAGTATTTT.

In this sample, this clone turned up a few times. V gene TRBV18 combines with J gene TRBJ2-5, with a tentative D call TRBD1 (5 bases). Trimming took off 3 bases at V and 5 bases at J, with 16 bases between the two ends. Germline CDR1 reads KGHSH; CDR2 reads LQKENI. The CDR3 is made up of 15 amino acids. CDR3 residues: CASSPVGAAGETQYF. The DNA for the CDR3 is TGTGCCAGCTCACCCGTGGGTGCAGCAGGGGAGACCCAGTACTTC.

This sequence joins TRBV19 and TRBJ2-7, with TRBD2 matching 7 bases. Germline-derived CDR1 and CDR2 are LNHDA and SQIVND (reference sequence). V lost 5 bases, J lost 4 bases, and 8 bases stayed unmatched. The CDR3 length is 14 residues. Written as DNA, the CDR3 is TGTGCCAGTAGTCCCGGGACTAACCAATACGAGCAGTACTTC. This translates into CASSPGTNQYEQYF.

This clone was recorded once. The chain links TRBV3-1 (or the pseudogene TRBV3-2) to TRBJ1-4, with D possibly being TRBD1 (6 bases). The V and J ends lost 2 bases and 5 bases respectively, with 9 bases between them. The CDR3 covers 14 residues. Germline CDR1 reads LGHDT; CDR2 reads YNNKEL (reference sequence). The CDR3 bases are TGTGCCAGCAGCCAAACAGGGTTCAATGAAAAACTGTTTTTT. This gives the protein CASSQTGFNEKLFF.

This clone was recorded only once. The chain is built from TRBV6-6 and TRBJ1-6, with 8 bases that match TRBD1. Per germline, CDR1 MNHNY and CDR2 SVGAGI (reference sequence). CDR3 length: 15 residues. V dropped 6 bases and J dropped 1; count of bases not matched to a gene: 2. The CDR3 sequence is CASSRGQSYNSPLHF. The DNA of the CDR3 is TGTGCCAGCAGCAGGGGGCAGTCCTATAATTCACCCCTCCACTTT.

The chain combines TRBV30 with TRBJ2-7, with 10 bases aligning to TRBD2. Germline loops: CDR1 GTSNPN, CDR2 SVGIG (reference sequence). V lost 3 bases, J lost 7 bases, and 9 bases stayed unmatched. This CDR3 has 14 residues. The CDR3 region is CAWRGLAGAGEQYF. The CDR3 DNA is TGTGCCTGGAGGGGTCTAGCGGGAGCGGGGGAGCAGTACTTC.

Only a few counts were recorded for this clone. CDR3 residues: CASSPGGEGDEQFF. CDR3 coding DNA: TGCGCCAGCAGCCCTGGTGGGGAGGGCGATGAGCAGTTCTTC. The V gene is TRBV5-1, the J gene TRBJ2-1, with 7 bases identical to TRBD2. This CDR3 is built from 14 residues. CDR1 is SGHRS, CDR2 YFSETQ, per germline. The junction had 9 bases not matched to a gene; V was cut back by 4 bases and J by 8 bases. Complete variable domain (other parts from reference TRBV5-1 and TRBJ2-1): KAGVTQTPRYLIKTRGQQVTLSCSPISGHRSVSWYQQTPGQGLQFLFEYFSETQRNKGNFPGRFSGRQFSNSRSEMNVSTLELGDSALYLCASSPGGEGDEQFFGPGTRLTVL.

This sequence joins TRBV27 and TRBJ2-5, with D tentatively TRBD1 (6 bases). The CDR3 runs to 13 residues. The germline gives CDR1 MNHEY, CDR2 SMNVEV (reference sequence). Trimming took off 8 bases at V and 2 bases at J, with 12 bases between the two ends. In DNA form, the CDR3 reads TGTGCCAGCCGGGACACGATTCAAGAGACCCAGTACTTC. This sequence encodes CASRDTIQETQYF.

This clone occurred once. The V and J genes are TRBV28 and TRBJ1-2; 8 bases align to TRBD1. The CDR3 has 13 residues. V trimming: 6 bases; J trimming: 5 bases; junction bases outside the gene matches: 5. The germline V gene encodes CDR1 MDHEN and CDR2 SYDVKM. In nucleotides, the CDR3 is TGTGCCAGCAGACAGGGGGGTAGTTATGGCTACACCTTC. Protein: CASRQGGSYGYTF.

This chain uses TRBV9 with TRBJ2-7; D is perhaps TRBD2 (8 bases). V was trimmed by 3 bases and J by 4 bases, leaving 17 bases between them. The CDR3 has 15 residues. In germline, CDR1 is SGDLS, CDR2 YYNGEE. As DNA, the CDR3 is TGTGCCAGCAGCGCGGGGGGGGACAGTGGTTACGAGCAGTACTTC. Its translation: CASSAGGDSGYEQYF.

The chain carries TRBV29-1 and TRBJ2-3, with a tentative D call TRBD1 (5 bases). The CDR3 loop spans 14 amino acids. The germline V gene has CDR1 SQVTM and CDR2 ANQGSEA. V gave up 1 base and J gave up 4 bases, with 12 bases separating them. The CDR3 DNA is TGCAGCGTTGAAGTCATCTCAGGGTCAGATACGCAGTATTTT. It codes for CSVEVISGSDTQYF.

This clone was counted between two and nine times. The genes are TRBV28 and TRBJ1-4, with TRBD1 identical over 9 bases. The CDR3 length is 13 residues. With V trimmed by 5 bases and J by 11 bases, 6 bases remained unmatched. The germline V gene encodes CDR1 MDHEN and CDR2 SYDVKM. Here the CDR3 reads CASSRDRVSKLFF. Written as DNA, the CDR3 is TGTGCCAGCAGTCGGGACAGGGTTAGTAAACTGTTTTTT.

The CDR3 sequence is CASSQDASGDLAKNIQYF. The CDR3 DNA sequence: TGCGCCAGCAGCCAAGATGCTAGCGGGGATCTAGCCAAAAACATTCAGTACTTC. V usage is TRBV4-1 and J usage is TRBJ2-4; 9 bases are a match to TRBD2. Germline V CDR1 and CDR2: MGHRA, YSYEKL. Trimming removed 0 bases from V and 0 bases from J; junction bases left unmatched: 6. This CDR3 contains 18 residues.

The J gene is TRBJ1-5, the V gene TRBV7-9, with TRBD1 as a possible D gene (5 bases). The V and J ends lost 1 base and 6 bases respectively, with 10 bases between them. The CDR3 has 14 amino acids. Germline CDR1 reads SEHNR; CDR2 reads FQNEAQ (reference sequence). DNA of the CDR3: TGTGCCAGCAGCTTAGAAGGGCAGGGTCAGCCCCAGCATTTT. Its protein product is CASSLEGQGQPQHF. The full variable domain, in which reference TRBV7-9 and TRBJ1-5 provide the parts outside the CDR3, is DTGVSQNPRHKITKRGQNVTFRCDPISEHNRLYWYRQTLGQGPEFLTYFQNEAQLEKSRLLSDRFSAERPKGSFSTLEIQRTEQGDSAMYLCASSLEGQGQPQHFGDGTRLSIL.

CDR3 coding DNA: TGTGCCAGCAGCCCGGGACAGGGACTCCGCCGATACGAGCAGTACTTC. Amino acid sequence: CASSPGQGLRRYEQYF. The rearrangement joins TRBV7-3 to TRBJ2-7; TRBD1 aligns across 9 bases. This CDR3 contains 16 residues. After removal of 5 bases from V and 4 bases from J, the junction contained 12 bases not matched to a gene. Germline CDR1 and CDR2: SGHTA and FQGTGA.